This entry features one T cell receptor beta chain sequence. It lacks a known antigen. Nothing much larger sits one base from this clone, and base qualities are not available. Explained via the paper, the treatment or condition label denotes: 15 to 20 received Ad26.COV2.S at low or high dose, single or two shots; about 5 received placebo; per-sample allocation not given. For vaccine and placebo recipients, the sequenced repertoires came from samples collected on day 63 after the first injection. In Cohort 1b, 20 to 25 adults aged 18-55 years were enrolled at a single site in Boston, USA, between 29 July and 7 August 2020. Ad26.COV2.S consisted of a replication-incompetent adenovirus type 26 vector by which a prefusion-stabilized SARS-CoV-2 spike protein from the original Wuhan strain was expressed. Clipping removes 5 bases from V and 3 bases from J, with 7 as the unmatched junction base count. From a lookup of the germline V gene (reference sequence), CDR1 and CDR2 are LGHDT and YNNKEL. Spanning cysteine to phenylalanine, the CDR3 consists of 17 amino acids. Only the CDR3 region is kept as DNA, spanning 51 bases read in frame from base 1.

This sample is drawn from a study of Ad26.COV2.S vaccination and SARS-CoV-2 variants (TCRdb year 2021). Background for the entire study: Donors in the vaccine arm were drawn from COV1001, a phase I-IIa trial of Ad26.COV2.S in healthy adults that was multicentre, randomized, double-blind and placebo-controlled. Ad26.COV2.S was administered intramuscularly at 5 x 10^10 or 1 x 10^11 viral particles, either as a single shot or as two shots given 56 days apart. Blinding of investigators to trial group allocation was maintained during experiments and outcome assessment. Participants in the trial were split at random into five groups of five each, receiving low-dose or high-dose Ad26.COV2.S once or twice, or else placebo on both occasions. TCRbeta repertoire sequencing was used to assess the specificity and breadth of SARS-CoV-2-reactive T cell receptors after Ad26.COV2.S vaccination. A total of around 32 samples were included in the TCR-sequenced set, comprising roughly 19 Ad26.COV2.S vaccine recipients, 5 placebo recipients and 8 SARS-CoV-2 convalescent individuals.

The immunoSEQ Assay was the method used to sequence TCRbeta CDR3 regions. After extraction, genomic DNA underwent amplification by bias-controlled multiplex PCR, followed by high-throughput sequencing. As for the original processing: To quantify the absolute abundance of each unique TCRbeta CDR3 region, sequences were collapsed and filtered. T cell fraction was estimated by normalizing TCRbeta template counts to usable DNA, with usable DNA measured through amplification of reference genes found in all nucleated cells. Repertoire TCRs were annotated as SARS-CoV-2-specific by exact matching of V gene, CDR3 amino acid sequence and J gene to a known reactive TCR set. The reference SARS-CoV-2 TCR set came from MIRA and was filtered for enrichment in COVID-19-positive ImmuneCODE repertoires, removing public or cross-reactive TCRs. Based on the MIRA antigens, annotated TCRs were further analysed at the level of specific ORF or position within ORF. Breadth was defined as annotated unique rearrangements over total unique productive rearrangements; depth was the summed frequency of those rearrangements. Group comparisons of TCR breadth used two-sided Wilcoxon rank-sum tests. TCRdb retrieved this table from immuneACCESS and kept in-frame rearrangements only. Not all clones are present; in checked studies, unresolved V genes account for under half, and no reason is known for the remainder. V and J calls and clone size are given by that table; D and trimming were obtained from the DNA. Within this sample are about 680,000 clones, with about 90% of them counted one time only. The ten largest make up over 1.3% of the sample.

What the research found in general, with its limitations: Non-spike TCR breadth was comparable between vaccine and placebo recipients, consistent with the vaccine containing only spike. The study was not powered to compare responses between vaccine doses or regimens. The authors noted that total T cell responses may have been underestimated by the TCR breadth and depth analyses. After vaccination, spike-specific CD8+ and CD4+ T cell responses were reported to show substantial breadth. Spike-specific TCR breadth was higher in Ad26.COV2.S recipients than in placebo recipients (P = 0.0014).

Sequenced here: peripheral blood, sampled in a trial of Ad26.COV2.S vaccine versus placebo. The chain couples TRBV3-1 (or the pseudogene TRBV3-2) to TRBJ2-6; a stretch of 10 junction bases matches TRBD2. The sequence was obtained from a person aged 18 to 59 who received the Ad26.COV2.S COVID-19 vaccine or a placebo. The sequenced DNA is TGTGCCAGCAGCGGGGAGCGGGAGGGCCTTGGGGCCAACGTCCTGACTTTC. This codes for CASSGEREGLGANVLTF.